Listed here are 14 T cell receptor beta chains from one sample, sequenced in a study of blood T cell repertoires in COVID-19. Measured with immunoSEQ multiplex PCR; TCRdb has only the in-frame clones, and not every one. The sample holds roughly 190,000 clones, just under 90% seen once. The sample consisted of peripheral blood. Source of these receptors: a man between 18 and 35 years old with active or convalescent COVID-19.

In its sample, this clone was seen a few times. The chain is built from TRBV11-3 and TRBJ2-1, with 10 bases that match TRBD1. Germline trimming cut 4 bases from V and 9 bases from J; bases unmatched to any gene: 6. Germline values: CDR1 SGHNT, CDR2 YENEEA. The CDR3 covers 14 residues. The CDR3 sequence is CASSYDRGLGEQFF. The CDR3 DNA reads TGTGCCAGCAGCTATGACAGGGGGCTGGGTGAGCAGTTCTTC.

CDR3 protein: CASSLSGQGVEQYF. The CDR3 DNA sequence: TGTGCCAGCAGTCTTAGCGGACAGGGGGTTGAGCAGTACTTC. The chain has TRBV2 and TRBJ2-7; 10 bases map to TRBD1. Germline CDR1 and CDR2: SNHLY and FYNNEI. The CDR3 runs 14 residues. The J segment lost 7 bases and the V segment lost 5 bases, leaving 8 bases of the junction unmatched. The whole variable domain, filled in from reference TRBV2 and TRBJ2-7, reads EPEVTQTPSHQVTQMGQEVILRCVPISNHLYFYWYRQILGQKVEFLVSFYNNEISEKSEIFDDQFSVERPDGSNFTLKIRSTKLEDSAMYFCASSLSGQGVEQYFGPGTRLTVT.

V is TRBV19 and J is TRBJ1-5, with D hard to call. The CDR3 has 15 residues. V was shortened by 2 bases and J by 2 bases, with 10 bases between the two germline ends. CDR1 is LNHDA, CDR2 SQIVND, per germline (reference sequence). Written as DNA, the CDR3 is TGTGCCAGTAGTATATTCAGTAACGGCAATCAGCCCCAGCATTTT. This sequence encodes CASSIFSNGNQPQHF.

The genes are TRBV5-1 and TRBJ2-5; D perhaps matches TRBD2 (5 bases). This CDR3 region has 13 residues. V was shortened by 7 bases and J by 2 bases, with 12 bases between the two germline ends. CDR1 SGHRS and CDR2 YFSETQ come from the germline V gene. The CDR3 coding sequence is TGCGCCAGCTCCGCGGAGGCTCAAGAGACCCAGTACTTC. It yields the protein CASSAEAQETQYF.

The J gene is TRBJ2-7, the V gene TRBV28, with D possibly being TRBD1 (5 bases). The germline gives CDR1 MDHEN, CDR2 SYDVKM. This CDR3 region has 14 residues. Trimming stripped 6 bases from V and 3 bases from J, with 15 bases between. The CDR3 nucleotides read TGTGCCAGCAGCCTGATAGACAGACACTACGAGCAGTACGTC. Translated: CASSLIDRHYEQYV.

The rearrangement links TRBV7-2 to TRBJ2-3; TRBD1 is a possible D gene (6 bases). Trimming took 6 bases from V and 1 from J, leaving 14 bases between them. The germline gives CDR1 SGHTA, CDR2 FQGNSA. The CDR3 loop spans 15 amino acids. CDR3 in amino acids: CASRKQGVGTDTQYF. CDR3 nucleotide sequence: TGTGCCAGCAGGAAACAGGGTGTAGGCACAGATACGCAGTATTTT.

This chain links TRBV30 with TRBJ1-2; possible D gene TRBD1, 5 bases. The V end was cut by 1 base, the J end by 4 bases, with 16 bases between. The CDR3 has 15 amino acids. CDR1 and CDR2 (germline): GTSNPN, SVGIG (reference sequence). In DNA, the CDR3 is TGTGCCTGGAGTGATAGAGTTAGGGGCCTCTATGGCTACACCTTC. It yields the protein CAWSDRVRGLYGYTF.

The genes are TRBV29-1 and TRBJ1-1, with D possibly matching TRBD1 (6 bases). Between the trimmed V and J ends, which lost 4 bases and 1 base, there was a span of 16 bases. CDR1 is SQVTM, CDR2 ANQGSEA, per germline. The CDR3 is 15 residues long. The CDR3 reads CSVALRGGANTEAFF. DNA of the CDR3: TGCAGCGTTGCACTTCGGGGGGGGGCGAACACTGAAGCTTTCTTT. The variable domain in full, completed from reference TRBV29-1 and TRBJ1-1, reads SAVISQKPSRDICQRGTSLTIQCQVDSQVTMMFWYRQQPGQSLTLIATANQGSEATYESGFVIDKFPISRPNLTFSTLTVSNMSPEDSSIYLCSVALRGGANTEAFFGQGTRLTVV.

The chain uses TRBV3-1 (or the pseudogene TRBV3-2) and TRBJ1-5; no firm D call. From germline, CDR1 is LGHDT and CDR2 YNNKEL (reference sequence). V was clipped by 4 bases and J by 9 bases, with 25 bases between them. The CDR3 covers 17 residues. CDR3 sequence (DNA): TGTGCCAGCAGCCTAAACCCGAAGGTACAGCAGGCACCGCCCCAGCATTTT. Residues: CASSLNPKVQQAPPQHF.

J is TRBJ1-2 and V is TRBV6-5, with 8 bases lining up with TRBD1. There are 14 residues in the CDR3. V was clipped by 3 bases and J by 2 bases; unmatched bases: 2. Germline-derived CDR1 and CDR2 are MNHEY and SVGAGI. In DNA form, the CDR3 reads TGTGCCAGCAGTTATGGGACAGGAAACTATGGCTACACCTTC. Amino acids: CASSYGTGNYGYTF.

The V gene is TRBV11-3, the J gene TRBJ2-7; D possibly corresponds to TRBD2 (6 bases). This CDR3 is built from 16 residues. V lost 5 bases to trimming and J lost 0 bases, with 17 bases between them. Germline V gene sequence: CDR1 SGHNT, CDR2 YENEEA. The CDR3 sequence is CASSPSGGFTSYEQYF. CDR3 nucleotide sequence: TGTGCCAGCAGCCCATCCGGGGGATTTACCTCCTACGAGCAGTACTTC. The complete variable domain, with remaining parts taken from reference TRBV11-3 and TRBJ2-7, reads EAGVVQSPRYKIIEKKQPVAFWCNPISGHNTLYWYLQNLGQGPELLIRYENEEAVDDSQLPKDRFSAERLKGVDSTLKIQPAELGDSAVYLCASSPSGGFTSYEQYFGPGTRLTVT.

The chain joins TRBV5-1 to TRBJ1-6; maybe TRBD1 (5 bases). The CDR3 covers 15 residues. The germline V gene has CDR1 SGHRS and CDR2 YFSETQ. Between the trimmed V and J ends, which lost 0 bases and 9 bases, there was a span of 13 bases. CDR3 in amino acids: CASSLAPDISSPLHF. For the CDR3, the DNA is TGCGCCAGCAGCTTGGCCCCGGACATTAGTTCACCCCTCCACTTT.

This clone was found a few times. The rearrangement joins TRBV6-6 to TRBJ1-2; possibly TRBD1 for D (6 bases). Germline V gene data show CDR1 as MNHNY and CDR2 as SVGAGI (reference sequence). The CDR3 is made up of 14 amino acids. The ends were cut back, 5 bases at V and 3 bases at J, with 13 bases in the middle. CDR3 DNA sequence: TGTGCCAGCAGTACCTCAGGGGCAGACTATGGCTACACCTTC. Residues: CASSTSGADYGYTF.

The V gene is TRBV28, the J gene TRBJ1-2; no clear D gene. V was shortened by 3 bases and J by 7 bases, with 15 bases between the two germline ends. The CDR3 is 14 residues long. Germline V gives CDR1 MDHEN, CDR2 SYDVKM. For the CDR3, the DNA is TGTGCCAGCAGTTTTGTAAAGGTTCGGGGTGGCTACACCTTC. It translates to CASSFVKVRGGYTF.